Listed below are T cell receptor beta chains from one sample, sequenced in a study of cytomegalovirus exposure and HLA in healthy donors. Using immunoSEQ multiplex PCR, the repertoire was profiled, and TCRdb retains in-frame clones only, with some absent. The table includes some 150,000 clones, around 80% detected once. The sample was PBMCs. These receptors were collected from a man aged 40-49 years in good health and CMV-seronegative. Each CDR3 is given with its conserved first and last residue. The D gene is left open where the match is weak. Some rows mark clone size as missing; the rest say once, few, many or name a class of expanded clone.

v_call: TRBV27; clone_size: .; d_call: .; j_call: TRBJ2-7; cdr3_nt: TGTGCCAGCGGAATGGGCAGGGCCTACGAGCAGTACTTC; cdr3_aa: CASGMGRAYEQYF
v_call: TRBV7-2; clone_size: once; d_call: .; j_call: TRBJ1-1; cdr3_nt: TGTGCCAGCAGCCGAAGCGGAGGGTGGACTGAAGCTTTCTTT; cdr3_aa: CASSRSGGWTEAFF
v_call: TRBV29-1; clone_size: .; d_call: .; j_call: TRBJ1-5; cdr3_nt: TGCAGCGTTGGGTTCCAGAGAGGACAGCCCCAGCATTTT; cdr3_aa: CSVGFQRGQPQHF
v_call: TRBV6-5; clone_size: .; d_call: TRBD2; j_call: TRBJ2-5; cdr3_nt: TGTGCCAGCCGGGGGGGGTCAAAAGAGACCCAGTACTTC; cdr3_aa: CASRGGSKETQYF
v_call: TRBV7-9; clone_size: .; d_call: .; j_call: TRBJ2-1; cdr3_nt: TGTGCCAGCAGCTTAGGTCAGGGTTCCTACAATGAGCAGTTCTTC; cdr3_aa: CASSLGQGSYNEQFF
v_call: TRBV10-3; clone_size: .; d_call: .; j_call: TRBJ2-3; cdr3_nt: TGTGCCATCACCGGGACTAGCACAGATACGCAGTATTTT; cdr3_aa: CAITGTSTDTQYF
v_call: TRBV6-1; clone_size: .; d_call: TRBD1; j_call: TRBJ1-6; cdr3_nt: TGTGCCAGCAGTGAAATCCCGGGTAGGGGGCCGTATTCACCCCTCCACTTT; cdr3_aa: CASSEIPGRGPYSPLHF
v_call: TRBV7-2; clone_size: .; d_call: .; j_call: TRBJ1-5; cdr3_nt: TGTGCCAGCAGCCATGGCGGGGGGGATCAGCCCCAGCATTTT; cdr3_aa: CASSHGGGDQPQHF
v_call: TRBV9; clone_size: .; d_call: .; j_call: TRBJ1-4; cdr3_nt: TGTGCCAGCAGCGGGAGACAGGATAATGAAAAACTGTTTTTT; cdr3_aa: CASSGRQDNEKLFF
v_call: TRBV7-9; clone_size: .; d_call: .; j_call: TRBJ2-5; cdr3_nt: TGTTCCAGCAGCCACATGGGACACCCGGATGGGGTAGCGACCCAGTACTTC; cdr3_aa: CSSSHMGHPDGVATQYF
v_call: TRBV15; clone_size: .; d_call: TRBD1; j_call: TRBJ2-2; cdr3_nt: TGTGCCACCAGCAGAGATGTAGGGACAGGGAGCGGGGAGCTGTTTTTT; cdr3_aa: CATSRDVGTGSGELFF
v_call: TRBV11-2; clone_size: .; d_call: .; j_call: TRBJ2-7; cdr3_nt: TGTGCCAGCAGCTACCGACAGAGACCCTACGAGCAGTACTTC; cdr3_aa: CASSYRQRPYEQYF
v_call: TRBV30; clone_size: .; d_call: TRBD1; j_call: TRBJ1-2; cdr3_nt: TGTGCCTGGAGTGTGGGACAGGGCAACTATGGCTACACCTTC; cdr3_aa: CAWSVGQGNYGYTF
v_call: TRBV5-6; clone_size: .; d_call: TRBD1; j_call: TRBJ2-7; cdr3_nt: TGTGCCAGCAGCTTACCCGGGACAGTATACGAGCAGTACTTC; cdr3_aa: CASSLPGTVYEQYF
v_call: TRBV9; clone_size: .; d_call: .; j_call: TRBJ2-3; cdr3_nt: TGTGCCAGCAGCGTAGGTGCAGGTTCCACAGATACGCAGTATTTT; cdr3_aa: CASSVGAGSTDTQYF
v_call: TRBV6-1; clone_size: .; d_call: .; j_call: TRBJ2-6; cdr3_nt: TGTGCCAGCAGTCACTCTGGGGCCAACGGCCTGACTTTC; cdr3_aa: CASSHSGANGLTF
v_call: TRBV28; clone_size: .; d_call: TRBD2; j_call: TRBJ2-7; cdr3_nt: TGTGCCAGCAGGGGAGGGCCTCCCTACGAGCAGTACTTC; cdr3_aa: CASRGGPPYEQYF
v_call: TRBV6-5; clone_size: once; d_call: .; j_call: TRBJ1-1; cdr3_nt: TGTGCCAGCAGTTATATGGGGGGCACTGAAGCTTTCTTT; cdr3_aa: CASSYMGGTEAFF
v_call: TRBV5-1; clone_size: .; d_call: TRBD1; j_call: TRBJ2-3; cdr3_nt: TGCGCCAGCAGCTTGGAGGACAGGGGCACAGATACGCAGTATTTT; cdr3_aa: CASSLEDRGTDTQYF
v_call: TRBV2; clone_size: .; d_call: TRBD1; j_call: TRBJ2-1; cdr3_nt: TGTGCCAGCAGTGAAAACGGGCCTCAGGGGGCGGAGTTCTTC; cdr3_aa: CASSENGPQGAEFF
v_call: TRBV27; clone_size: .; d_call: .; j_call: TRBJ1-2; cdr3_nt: TGTGCCAGCAGCCTTAGACGGGGGTTGAACTATGGCTACACCTTC; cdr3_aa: CASSLRRGLNYGYTF
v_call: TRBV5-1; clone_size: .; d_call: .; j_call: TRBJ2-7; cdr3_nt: TGCGCCAGCAGCCGAGAAGACTTCTCCTACGAGCAGTACTTC; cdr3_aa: CASSREDFSYEQYF
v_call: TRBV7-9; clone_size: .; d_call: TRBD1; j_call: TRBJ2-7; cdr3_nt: TGTGCCAGCAGCTGGGTGACCGGGACAGCGACCTACGAGCAGTACTTC; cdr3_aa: CASSWVTGTATYEQYF
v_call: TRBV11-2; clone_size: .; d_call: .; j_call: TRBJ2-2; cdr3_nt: TGTGCCAGCAGCCCGGGGACATTCGCGAACACCGGGGAGCTGTTTTTT; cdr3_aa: CASSPGTFANTGELFF
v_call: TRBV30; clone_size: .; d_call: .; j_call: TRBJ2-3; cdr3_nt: TGTGCCTGGAGTGTACTAGTACAGGGCGGGACAGATACGCAGTATTTT; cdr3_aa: CAWSVLVQGGTDTQYF
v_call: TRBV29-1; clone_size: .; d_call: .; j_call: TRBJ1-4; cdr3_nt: TGCAGCGTTGTCCCTACAGGGAACGAAAAACTGTTTTTT; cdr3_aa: CSVVPTGNEKLFF
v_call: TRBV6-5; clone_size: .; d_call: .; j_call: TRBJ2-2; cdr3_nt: TGTGCCAGCAGTTACTACCGGGGGACCGGGGAGCTGTTTTTT; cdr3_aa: CASSYYRGTGELFF
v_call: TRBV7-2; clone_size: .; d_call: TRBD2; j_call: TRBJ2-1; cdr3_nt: TGTGCCAGCAGCCGAGCGGGAGGCCACAATGAGCAGTTCTTC; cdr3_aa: CASSRAGGHNEQFF
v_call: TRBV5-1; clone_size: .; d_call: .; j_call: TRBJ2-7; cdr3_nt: TGCGCCAGCAGCTTGGGGACAGCTACCTACGAGCAGTACTTC; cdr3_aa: CASSLGTATYEQYF
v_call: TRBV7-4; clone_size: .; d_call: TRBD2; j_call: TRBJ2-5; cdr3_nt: TGTGCCAGCAGCTTAGTTATGGCGGGAGTGGAAGAGACCCAGTACTTC; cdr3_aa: CASSLVMAGVEETQYF
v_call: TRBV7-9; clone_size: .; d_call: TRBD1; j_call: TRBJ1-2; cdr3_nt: TGTGCCAGCAGGAGGACAGGGGATAACTATGGCTACACCTTC; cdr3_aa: CASRRTGDNYGYTF